This entry lists 7 T cell receptor beta chains sequenced from one sample in a study of OX40 agonist ivuxolimab in advanced cancers. The data were produced by immunoSEQ multiplex PCR, yet TCRdb's version contains in-frame clones alone and is incomplete. The sample has about 14,000 clones, 65% to 85% seen once. The material was CD4+ or CD8+ T cells sorted from blood, obtained in a trial of the OX40 agonist ivuxolimab. Every receptor here comes from an adult with an advanced solid tumor such as melanoma, head and neck, liver or kidney cancer.

The chain carries TRBV5-1 and TRBJ1-1; the match to TRBD1 covers 7 bases. Trimming removed 0 bases from V and 5 bases from J; junction bases left unmatched: 4. The CDR3 loop spans 14 amino acids. The V gene's germline CDR1 is SGHRS and CDR2 YFSETQ. In DNA form, the CDR3 reads TGCGCCAGCAGCTTGGAAACAGGGGAGACTGAAGCTTTCTTT. Protein: CASSLETGETEAFF. Variable domain in full (rest from reference TRBV5-1 and TRBJ1-1): KAGVTQTPRYLIKTRGQQVTLSCSPISGHRSVSWYQQTPGQGLQFLFEYFSETQRNKGNFPGRFSGRQFSNSRSEMNVSTLELGDSALYLCASSLETGETEAFFGQGTRLTVV.

V gene TRBV4-2 combines with J gene TRBJ2-4; D unclear. This CDR3 has 15 residues. The germline V gene has CDR1 LGHNA and CDR2 YNFKEQ. With 1 base removed from V and 9 bases from J, the gap between germline ends came to 16 bases. The CDR3 here is CASSQGAVLSSIQYF. In nucleotides, the CDR3 is TGTGCCAGCAGCCAAGGCGCGGTCTTGAGTAGCATTCAGTACTTC.

This clone is medium-sized. CDR3: CASSSGFSVQETQYF. The DNA of the CDR3 is TGTGCCAGCAGCTCCGGGTTTTCCGTCCAAGAGACCCAGTACTTC. The chain uses TRBV7-9 and TRBJ2-5; D is unclear. V gave up 4 bases and J gave up 1 base, with 13 bases separating them. The germline V gene encodes CDR1 SEHNR and CDR2 FQNEAQ (reference sequence). The length of the CDR3 is 15 residues.

This clone was seen a single time. The chain recombines TRBV11-2 with TRBJ2-7; D call uncertain. The CDR3 covers 13 residues. Germline CDR1 reads SGHAT; CDR2 reads FQNNGV. Trimming pared 5 bases from V and 2 bases from J, leaving 10 bases between. Here the CDR3 DNA reads TGTGCCAGCAGCCCCGGGTCACCCTACGAGCAGTACTTC. Its translation: CASSPGSPYEQYF.

This rearrangement joins TRBV30 to TRBJ1-1; no clear D. Trimming shortened V by 1 base and J by 1 base, and 13 bases separated the two germline ends. The CDR3 loop spans 15 amino acids. Germline lookup yields CDR1 GTSNPN and CDR2 SVGIG (reference sequence). The CDR3 sequence is CAWSATGTANTEAFF. DNA for the CDR3: TGTGCCTGGAGTGCGACCGGTACAGCGAACACTGAAGCTTTCTTT. The variable domain in full, completed from reference TRBV30 and TRBJ1-1, reads SQTIHQWPATLVQPVGSPLSLECTVEGTSNPNLYWYRQAAGRGLQLLFYSVGIGQISSEVPQNLSASRPQDRQFILSSKKLLLSDSGFYLCAWSATGTANTEAFFGQGTRLTVV.

This clone was counted a few times. The chain recombines TRBV11-3 with TRBJ2-2, with 7 bases aligning to TRBD1. Germline lookup yields CDR1 SGHNT and CDR2 YENEEA. The CDR3 contains 16 residues. Trimming at V came to 1 base and at J to 2 bases, leaving 4 bases not matched to a gene. The CDR3, as DNA: TGTGCCAGCAGCTTAGTGGGACAGATAAACACCGGGGAGCTGTTTTTT. It encodes CASSLVGQINTGELFF.

This chain links TRBV28 with TRBJ2-3, with D unresolved. The V gene lost 4 bases and the J gene lost 6 bases, with 11 bases spanning the gap. This CDR3 spans 13 amino acids. Germline CDR1 reads MDHEN; CDR2 reads SYDVKM. Here the CDR3 reads CASSSTSEDTQYF. The CDR3 region has the DNA TGTGCCAGCAGTTCCACCTCAGAGGATACGCAGTATTTT.